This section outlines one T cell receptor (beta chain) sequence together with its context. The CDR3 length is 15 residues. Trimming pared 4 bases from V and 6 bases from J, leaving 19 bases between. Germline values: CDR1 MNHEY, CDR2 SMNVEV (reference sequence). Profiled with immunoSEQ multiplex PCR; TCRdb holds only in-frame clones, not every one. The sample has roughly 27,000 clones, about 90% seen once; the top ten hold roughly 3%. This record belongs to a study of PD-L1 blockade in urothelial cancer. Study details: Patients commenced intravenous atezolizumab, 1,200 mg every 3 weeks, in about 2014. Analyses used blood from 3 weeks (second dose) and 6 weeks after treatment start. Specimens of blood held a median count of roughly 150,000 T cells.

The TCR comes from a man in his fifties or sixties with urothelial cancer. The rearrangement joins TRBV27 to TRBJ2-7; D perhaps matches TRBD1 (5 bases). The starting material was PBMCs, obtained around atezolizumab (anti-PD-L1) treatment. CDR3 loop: CASSSPAGFLFEQYF. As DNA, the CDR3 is TGTGCCAGCAGTTCCCCCGCAGGGTTTCTTTTCGAGCAGTACTTC.